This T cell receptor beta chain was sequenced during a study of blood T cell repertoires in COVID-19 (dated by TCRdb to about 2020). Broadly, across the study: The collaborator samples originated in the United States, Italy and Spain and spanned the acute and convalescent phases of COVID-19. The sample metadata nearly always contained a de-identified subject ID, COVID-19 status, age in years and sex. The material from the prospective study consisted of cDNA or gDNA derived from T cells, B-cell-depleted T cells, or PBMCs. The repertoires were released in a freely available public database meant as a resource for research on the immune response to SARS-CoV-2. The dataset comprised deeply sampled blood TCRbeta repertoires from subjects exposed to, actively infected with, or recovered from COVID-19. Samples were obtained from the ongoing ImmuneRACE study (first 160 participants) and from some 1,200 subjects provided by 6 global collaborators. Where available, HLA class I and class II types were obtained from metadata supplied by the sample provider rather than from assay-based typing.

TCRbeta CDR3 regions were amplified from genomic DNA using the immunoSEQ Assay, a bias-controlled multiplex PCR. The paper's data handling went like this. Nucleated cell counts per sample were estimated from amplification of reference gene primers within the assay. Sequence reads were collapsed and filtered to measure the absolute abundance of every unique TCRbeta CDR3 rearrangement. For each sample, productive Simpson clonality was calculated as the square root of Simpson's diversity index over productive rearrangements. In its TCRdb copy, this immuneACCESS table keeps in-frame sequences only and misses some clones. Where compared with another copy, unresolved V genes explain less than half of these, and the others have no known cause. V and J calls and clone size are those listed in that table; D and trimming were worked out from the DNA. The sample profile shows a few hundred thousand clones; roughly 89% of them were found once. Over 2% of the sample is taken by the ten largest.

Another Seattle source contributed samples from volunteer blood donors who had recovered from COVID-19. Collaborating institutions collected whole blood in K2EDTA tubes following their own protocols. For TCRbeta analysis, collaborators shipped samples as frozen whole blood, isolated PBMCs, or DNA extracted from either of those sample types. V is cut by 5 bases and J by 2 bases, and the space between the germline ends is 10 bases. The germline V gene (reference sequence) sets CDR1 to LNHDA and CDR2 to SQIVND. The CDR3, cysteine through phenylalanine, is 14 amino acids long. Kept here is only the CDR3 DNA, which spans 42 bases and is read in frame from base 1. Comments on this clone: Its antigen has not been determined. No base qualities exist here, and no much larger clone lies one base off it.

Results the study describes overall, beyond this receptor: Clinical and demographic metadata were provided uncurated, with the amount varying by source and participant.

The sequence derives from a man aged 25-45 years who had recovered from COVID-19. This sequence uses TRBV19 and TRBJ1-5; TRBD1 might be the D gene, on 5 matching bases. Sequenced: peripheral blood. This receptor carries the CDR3 CASSLQAGNQPQHF. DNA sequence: TGTGCCAGTAGTCTACAGGCGGGCAATCAGCCCCAGCATTTT.